This T cell receptor (beta chain) was profiled in a study of regulatory T cells in long-lasting Graves disease. Combining iRepertoire HTBI primers with Arm-PCR of CDR3 regions, the authors built TCR beta libraries. TCRdb re-analysed the multiplex PCR reads in MiXCR, keeping a single row per CDR3 protein. Here the sample spans around 250,000 distinct CDR3 sequences, 20% to 25% being singletons. This clonotype has a handful of counts. Time point meaning: newly diagnosed GD, antithyroid drugs for less than 3 months. Following extraction of RNA from PBMCs, that RNA was used to make the TCR library. The V gene's germline CDR1 is SEHNR and CDR2 FQNEAQ (reference sequence). Between the trimmed V and J ends, which lost 0 bases and 4 bases, there was a span of 5 bases. The CDR3 has 13 residues.

The receptor was derived from a female donor with Graves disease. The V gene is TRBV7-9, the J gene TRBJ2-3; D is unresolved. The input for sequencing was peripheral blood mononuclear cells (PBMCs), taken at new diagnosis, from a patient treated with antithyroid drugs. CDR3 sequence: CASSLAGSDTQYF. CDR3 DNA: TGTGCCAGCAGCTTAGCGGGTTCAGATACGCAGTATTTT.